The T cell receptor (beta chain) under discussion was sequenced for a study of blood T cell repertoires in COVID-19. In the study overall: There were acute and convalescent COVID-19 samples, and they came from the United States, Italy and Spain.

As concerns this clone: Other DNA sequences within the sample encode an identical CDR3.

As handled by the study authors: It was from reference gene primer amplification that nucleated cell counts were estimated. The method was immunoSEQ multiplex PCR; TCRdb's version includes in-frame clones alone and lacks a portion of them. V, J and clone size were drawn from that table, and D and trimming were deduced from the DNA. The sample records around 330,000 clones, around 88% being singletons. Sequencing was done on a sample of peripheral blood. The receptor's source is a woman aged 25 to 39 with COVID-19, enrolled during active disease.

Here the CDR3 reads CASSRSGTSTDTQYF. The DNA for the CDR3 is TGTGCCAGTAGCAGAAGCGGCACAAGCACAGATACGCAGTATTTT. This rearrangement joins TRBV19 to TRBJ2-3; possibly TRBD2 for D (5 bases). CDR3 length equals 15 residues. The germline V gene has CDR1 LNHDA and CDR2 SQIVND (reference sequence). Between the trimmed V and J ends, which lost 6 bases and 0 bases, there was a span of 13 bases.